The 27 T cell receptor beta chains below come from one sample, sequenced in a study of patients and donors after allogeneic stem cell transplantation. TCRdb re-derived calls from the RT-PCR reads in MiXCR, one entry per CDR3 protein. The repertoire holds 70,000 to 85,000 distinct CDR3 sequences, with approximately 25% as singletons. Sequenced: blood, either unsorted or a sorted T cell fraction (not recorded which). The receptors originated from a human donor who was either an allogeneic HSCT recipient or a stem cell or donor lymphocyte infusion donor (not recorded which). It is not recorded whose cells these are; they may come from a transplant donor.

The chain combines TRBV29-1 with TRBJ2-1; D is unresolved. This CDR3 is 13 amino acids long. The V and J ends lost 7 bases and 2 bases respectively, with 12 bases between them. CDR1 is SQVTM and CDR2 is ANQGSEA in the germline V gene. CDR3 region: CSGDLGAYNEQFF. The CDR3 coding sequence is TGCAGCGGGGATCTTGGGGCCTACAATGAGCAGTTCTTC.

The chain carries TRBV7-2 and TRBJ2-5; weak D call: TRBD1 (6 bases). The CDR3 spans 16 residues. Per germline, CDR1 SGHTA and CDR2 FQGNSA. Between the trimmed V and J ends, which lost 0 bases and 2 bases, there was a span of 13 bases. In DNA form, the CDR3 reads TGTGCCAGCAGCTTAGCAGTTGAGACAGGACAAGAGACCCAGTACTTC. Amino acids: CASSLAVETGQETQYF.

CDR3 in DNA: TGTGCTAGTGGTTCCCGGGACAATCAGCCCCAGCATTTT. Protein product: CASGSRDNQPQHF. This chain joins TRBV12-5 and TRBJ1-5; D not resolved. The germline V gene encodes CDR1 LGHNT and CDR2 FRNRAP. The CDR3 has 13 amino acids. V was shortened by 4 bases and J by 3 bases, with 7 bases between the two germline ends.

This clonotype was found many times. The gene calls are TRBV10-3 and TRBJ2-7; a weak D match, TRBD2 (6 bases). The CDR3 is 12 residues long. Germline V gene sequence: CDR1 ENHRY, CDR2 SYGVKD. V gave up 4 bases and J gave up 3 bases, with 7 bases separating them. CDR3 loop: CAISGLGYEQYF. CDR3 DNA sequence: TGTGCCATCAGTGGACTAGGCTACGAGCAGTACTTC.

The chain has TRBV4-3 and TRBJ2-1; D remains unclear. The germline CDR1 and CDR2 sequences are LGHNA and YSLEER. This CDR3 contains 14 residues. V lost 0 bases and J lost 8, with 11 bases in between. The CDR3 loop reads CASSQESIIYEQFF. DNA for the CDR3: TGCGCCAGCAGCCAAGAATCGATTATCTATGAGCAGTTCTTC.

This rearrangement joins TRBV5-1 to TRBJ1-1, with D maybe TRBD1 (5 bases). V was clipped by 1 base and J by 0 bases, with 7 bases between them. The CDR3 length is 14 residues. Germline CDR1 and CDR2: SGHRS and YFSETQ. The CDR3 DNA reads TGCGCCAGCAGCTTGTGGGGGATGAACACTGAAGCTTTCTTT. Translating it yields CASSLWGMNTEAFF.

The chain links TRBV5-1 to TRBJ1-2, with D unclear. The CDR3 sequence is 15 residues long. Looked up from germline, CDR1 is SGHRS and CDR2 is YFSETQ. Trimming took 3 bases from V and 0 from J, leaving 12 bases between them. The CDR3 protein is CASSSTAKANYGYTF. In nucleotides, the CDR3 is TGCGCCAGCAGCTCGACCGCCAAAGCTAACTATGGCTACACCTTC.

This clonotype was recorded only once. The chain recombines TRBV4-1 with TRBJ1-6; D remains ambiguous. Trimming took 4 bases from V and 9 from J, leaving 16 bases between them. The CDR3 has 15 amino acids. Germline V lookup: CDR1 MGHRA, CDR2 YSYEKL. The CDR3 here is CASSLLEVPGSPLHF. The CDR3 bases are TGCGCCAGCAGCCTTTTGGAGGTTCCAGGTTCACCCCTCCACTTT.

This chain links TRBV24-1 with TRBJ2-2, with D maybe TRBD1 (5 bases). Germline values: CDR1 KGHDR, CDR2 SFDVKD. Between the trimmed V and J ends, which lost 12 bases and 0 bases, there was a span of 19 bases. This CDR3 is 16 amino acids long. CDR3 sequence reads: CASHVCRASNTGELFF. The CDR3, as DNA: TGTGCCTCCCACGTTTGCAGGGCTTCGAACACCGGGGAGCTGTTTTTT.

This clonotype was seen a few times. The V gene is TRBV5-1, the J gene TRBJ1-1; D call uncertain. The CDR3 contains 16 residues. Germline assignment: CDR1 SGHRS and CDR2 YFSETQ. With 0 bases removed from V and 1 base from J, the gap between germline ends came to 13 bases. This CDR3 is CASSLEGYRRNTEAFF. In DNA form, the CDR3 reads TGCGCCAGCAGCTTGGAAGGTTACCGCCGGAACACTGAAGCTTTCTTT.

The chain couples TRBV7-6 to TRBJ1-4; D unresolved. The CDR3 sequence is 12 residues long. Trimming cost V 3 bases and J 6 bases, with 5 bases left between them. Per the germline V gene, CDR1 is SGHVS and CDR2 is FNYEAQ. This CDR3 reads CASSFGDEKLFF. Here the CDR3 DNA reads TGTGCCAGCAGCTTTGGGGATGAAAAACTGTTTTTT.

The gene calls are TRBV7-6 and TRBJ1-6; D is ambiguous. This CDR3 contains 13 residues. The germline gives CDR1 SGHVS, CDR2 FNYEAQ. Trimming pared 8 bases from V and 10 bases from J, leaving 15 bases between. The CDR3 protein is CASHLGPRSPLHF. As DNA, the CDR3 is TGTGCCAGCCACCTGGGTCCGAGGTCACCCCTCCACTTT.

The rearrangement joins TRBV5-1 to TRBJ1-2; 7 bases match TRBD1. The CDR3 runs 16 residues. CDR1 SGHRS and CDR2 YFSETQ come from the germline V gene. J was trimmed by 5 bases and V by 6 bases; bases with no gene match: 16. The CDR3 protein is CASTLRSQTGKYGYTF. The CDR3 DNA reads TGCGCCAGCACCCTACGAAGCCAGACAGGGAAGTATGGCTACACCTTC.

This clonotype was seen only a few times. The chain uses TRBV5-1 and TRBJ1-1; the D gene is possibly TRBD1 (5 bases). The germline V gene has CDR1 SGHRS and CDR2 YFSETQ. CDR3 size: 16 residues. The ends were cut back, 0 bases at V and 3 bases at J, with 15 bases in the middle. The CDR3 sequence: CASSLGRQLLHTEAFF. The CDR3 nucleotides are TGCGCCAGCAGCTTGGGGAGACAGCTTTTACACACTGAAGCTTTCTTT.

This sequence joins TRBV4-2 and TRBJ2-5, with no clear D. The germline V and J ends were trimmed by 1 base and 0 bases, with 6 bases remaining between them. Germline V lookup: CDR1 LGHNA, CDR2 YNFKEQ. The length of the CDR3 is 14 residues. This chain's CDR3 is CASSQGGYQETQYF. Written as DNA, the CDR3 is TGTGCCAGCAGCCAAGGTGGCTACCAAGAGACCCAGTACTTC.

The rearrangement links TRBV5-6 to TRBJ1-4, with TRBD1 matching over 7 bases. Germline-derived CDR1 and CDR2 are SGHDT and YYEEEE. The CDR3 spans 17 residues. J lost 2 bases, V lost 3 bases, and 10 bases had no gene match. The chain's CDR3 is CASSYSGTVATNEKLFF. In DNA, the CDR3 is TGTGCCAGCAGCTACAGCGGGACAGTCGCGACTAATGAAAAACTGTTTTTT.

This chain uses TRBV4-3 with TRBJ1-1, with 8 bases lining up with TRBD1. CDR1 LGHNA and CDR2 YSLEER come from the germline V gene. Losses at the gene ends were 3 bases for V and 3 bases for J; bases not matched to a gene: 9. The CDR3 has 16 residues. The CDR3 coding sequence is TGCGCCAGCAGCCAGGACAGGGTCGTAGAGGACACTGAAGCTTTCTTT. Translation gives CASSQDRVVEDTEAFF.

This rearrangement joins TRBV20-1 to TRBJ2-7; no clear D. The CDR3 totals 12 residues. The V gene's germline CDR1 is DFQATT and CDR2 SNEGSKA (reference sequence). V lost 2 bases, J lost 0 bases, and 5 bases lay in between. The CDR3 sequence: CSARTFSYEQYF. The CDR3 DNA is TGCAGTGCTAGAACATTCTCCTACGAGCAGTACTTC.

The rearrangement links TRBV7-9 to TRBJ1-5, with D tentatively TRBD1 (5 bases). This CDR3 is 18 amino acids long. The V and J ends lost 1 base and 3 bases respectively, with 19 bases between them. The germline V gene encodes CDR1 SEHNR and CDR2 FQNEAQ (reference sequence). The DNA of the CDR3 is TGTGCCAGCAGCTTAGTCACGGACAAAAGGGATAACAATCAGCCCCAGCATTTT. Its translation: CASSLVTDKRDNNQPQHF.

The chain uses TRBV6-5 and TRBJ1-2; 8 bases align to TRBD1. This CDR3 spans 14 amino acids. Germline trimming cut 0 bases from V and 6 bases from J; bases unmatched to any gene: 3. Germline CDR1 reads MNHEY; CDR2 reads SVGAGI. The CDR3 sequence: CASSYSQGAHGYTF. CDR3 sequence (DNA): TGTGCCAGCAGTTACTCTCAGGGGGCGCATGGCTACACCTTC.

Written as DNA, the CDR3 is TGCAGCGTTTCCACAGGGGTGGACACTGAAGCTTTCTTT. Its protein product is CSVSTGVDTEAFF. The J gene is TRBJ1-1, the V gene TRBV29-1; 7 nucleotides align to TRBD1. This CDR3 is built from 13 residues. V dropped 5 bases and J dropped 3; count of bases not matched to a gene: 6. Germline assignment: CDR1 SQVTM and CDR2 ANQGSEA.

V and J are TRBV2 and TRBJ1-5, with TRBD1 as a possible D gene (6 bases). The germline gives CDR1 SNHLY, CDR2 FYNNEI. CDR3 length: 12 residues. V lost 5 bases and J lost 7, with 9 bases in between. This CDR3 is CASSHREQPQHF. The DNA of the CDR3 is TGTGCCAGCAGTCACAGGGAACAGCCCCAGCATTTT.

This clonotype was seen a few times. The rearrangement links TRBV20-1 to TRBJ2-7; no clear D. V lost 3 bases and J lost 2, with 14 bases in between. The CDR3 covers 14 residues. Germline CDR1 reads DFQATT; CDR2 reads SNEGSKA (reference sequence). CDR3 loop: CSASLSVNPYEQYF. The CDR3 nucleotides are TGCAGTGCTAGTTTATCCGTAAATCCCTACGAGCAGTACTTC.

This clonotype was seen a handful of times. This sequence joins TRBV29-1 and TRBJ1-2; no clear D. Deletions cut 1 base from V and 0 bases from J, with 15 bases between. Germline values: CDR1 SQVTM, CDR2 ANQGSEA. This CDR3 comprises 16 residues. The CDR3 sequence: CSVEVVERPTNYGYTF. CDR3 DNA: TGCAGCGTTGAAGTTGTGGAGAGACCAACTAACTATGGCTACACCTTC.

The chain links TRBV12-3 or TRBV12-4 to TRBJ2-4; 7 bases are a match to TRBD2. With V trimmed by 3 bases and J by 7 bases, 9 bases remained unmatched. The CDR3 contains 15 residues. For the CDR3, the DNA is TGTGCCAGCAGTTTTCGCAGGGAGGGTAGGAACATTCAGTACTTC. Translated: CASSFRREGRNIQYF.

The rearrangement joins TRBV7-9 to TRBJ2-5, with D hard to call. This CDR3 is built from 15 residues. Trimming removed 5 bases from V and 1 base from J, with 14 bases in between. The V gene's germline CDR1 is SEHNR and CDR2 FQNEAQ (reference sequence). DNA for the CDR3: TGTGCCAGCAGCCTAACCCGGCTCAGCCAAGAGACCCAGTACTTC. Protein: CASSLTRLSQETQYF.

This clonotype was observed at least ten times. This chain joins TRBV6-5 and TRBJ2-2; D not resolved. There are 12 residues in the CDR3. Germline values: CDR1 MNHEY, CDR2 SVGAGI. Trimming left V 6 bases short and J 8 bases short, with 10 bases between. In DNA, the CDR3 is TGTGCCAGCAGGGCCCTTCTTGGGGAGCTGTTTTTT. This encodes CASRALLGELFF.